The 18 T cell receptor beta chains below all came from one sample that was sequenced in a study of T cell responses to AZD1222 COVID-19 vaccine. Clones were read by immunoSEQ multiplex PCR, and TCRdb kept only the in-frame ones, dropping some. The repertoire holds about 45,000 clones, with roughly 90% as singletons. This material consisted of peripheral blood, taken 28 days after the second AZD1222 dose. The receptors derive from an adult who received the AZD1222 COVID-19 vaccine.

The chain recombines TRBV7-3 with TRBJ2-3, with D hard to call. Trimming stripped 5 bases from V and 0 bases from J, with 18 bases between. This CDR3 contains 17 residues. Germline CDR1 reads SGHTA; CDR2 reads FQGTGA. The CDR3 loop is CASSPSARAASTDTQYF. In nucleotides, the CDR3 is TGTGCCAGCAGCCCCTCAGCAAGAGCTGCTAGCACAGATACGCAGTATTTT.

The gene calls are TRBV5-4 and TRBJ1-2; the match to TRBD1 covers 10 bases. The CDR3 totals 14 residues. The germline CDR1 and CDR2 sequences are SGHNT and YYREEE (reference sequence). V lost 2 bases and J lost 3; bases outside the gene matches: 1. The CDR3: CASSFGTGDYGYTF. As DNA, the CDR3 is TGTGCCAGCAGCTTTGGGACAGGGGACTATGGCTACACCTTC.

This rearrangement joins TRBV3-1 (or the pseudogene TRBV3-2) to TRBJ2-2; no reliable D call. V shed 0 bases and J shed 0 bases, with 8 bases lying between them. Per germline, CDR1 LGHDT and CDR2 YNNKEL (reference sequence). The CDR3 consists of 16 residues. The chain's CDR3 is CASSQDTASNTGELFF. The CDR3 bases are TGTGCCAGCAGCCAAGATACCGCTTCGAACACCGGGGAGCTGTTTTTT.

The chain carries TRBV28 and TRBJ1-5, with D uncertain. V gave up 5 bases and J gave up 10 bases, with 18 bases separating them. The CDR3 has 14 residues. In germline, CDR1 is MDHEN, CDR2 SYDVKM. The CDR3 DNA follows: TGTGCCAGCAGTCAAACCCCCAGTGTGGTACCCCAGCATTTT. The encoded protein is CASSQTPSVVPQHF.

The V and J genes are TRBV10-1 and TRBJ2-7; 16 bases are shared with TRBD2. Per the germline V gene, CDR1 is WNHNN and CDR2 is SYGVQD (reference sequence). This CDR3 comprises 15 residues. With 0 bases clipped from V and 11 bases from J, the junction kept 4 bases outside the gene matches. CDR3 region: CASSESGTSGREKYF. The CDR3 coding sequence is TGCGCCAGCAGTGAGTCTGGGACTAGCGGGAGGGAGAAGTACTTC.

J is TRBJ2-1 and V is TRBV10-3; TRBD2 matches at 9 bases. Germline V gives CDR1 ENHRY, CDR2 SYGVKD. Unmatched junction bases numbered 13, after V lost 0 bases and J lost 10 bases. This CDR3 region has 17 residues. The CDR3 DNA sequence: TGTGCCATCAGTGAGTCGAAGGTAGCGGGGGCCCACGAGGAGCAGTTCTTC. Amino acid sequence: CAISESKVAGAHEEQFF.

The chain joins TRBV10-1 to TRBJ2-3; D is undetermined. This CDR3 spans 15 amino acids. V lost 3 bases to trimming and J lost 0 bases, with 10 bases between them. Germline V CDR1 and CDR2: WNHNN, SYGVQD (reference sequence). The CDR3, as DNA: TGCGCCAGCAGTGATCCGTTAACCAGCACAGATACGCAGTATTTT. Its translation: CASSDPLTSTDTQYF.

The chain uses TRBV19 and TRBJ1-5; weak D call: TRBD1 (5 bases). The germline V and J ends were trimmed by 6 bases and 1 base, with 13 bases remaining between them. The CDR3 is made up of 15 amino acids. Germline loops: CDR1 LNHDA, CDR2 SQIVND (reference sequence). The DNA for the CDR3 is TGTGCCAGTAGGGACATCACGGGAAGCAATCAGCCCCAGCATTTT. Translation gives CASRDITGSNQPQHF.

The rearrangement joins TRBV7-2 to TRBJ2-2; 7 positions match TRBD1. The CDR3 extends over 15 amino acids. The V segment lost 5 bases and the J segment 4 bases; nucleotides outside the gene matches: 7. Per the germline V gene, CDR1 is SGHTA and CDR2 is FQGNSA. CDR3 nucleotides: TGTGCCAGCAGCAGGTGGGACAGCTTCACCGGGGAGCTGTTTTTT. Translating gives CASSRWDSFTGELFF. The variable domain in full, completed from reference TRBV7-2 and TRBJ2-2, reads GAGVSQSPSNKVTEKGKDVELRCDPISGHTALYWYRQSLGQGLEFLIYFQGNSAPDKSGLPSDRFSAERTGGSVSTLTIQRTQQEDSAVYLCASSRWDSFTGELFFGEGSRLTVL.

The chain links TRBV7-2 to TRBJ2-1; 11 nucleotides align to TRBD2. Germline V gene sequence: CDR1 SGHTA, CDR2 FQGNSA. This CDR3 has 15 amino acids. J was trimmed by 6 bases and V by 5 bases; bases with no gene match: 6. CDR3 in amino acids: CASSNDLAGGNEQFF. Written as DNA, the CDR3 is TGTGCCAGCAGCAACGACCTAGCGGGAGGCAATGAGCAGTTCTTC.

The chain couples TRBV11-2 to TRBJ2-7, with 7 bases fitting TRBD1. Trimming took 1 base from V and 6 from J; bases not matched to a gene: 3. This CDR3 spans 13 amino acids. Germline CDR1 SGHAT, CDR2 FQNNGV. CDR3 bases: TGTGCCAGCAGCTTAGCGACAGGGAGCGAGCAGTACTTC. Protein: CASSLATGSEQYF.

The chain recombines TRBV7-8 with TRBJ2-5, with 12 bases matching TRBD1. Germline trimming cut 1 base from V and 5 bases from J; bases unmatched to any gene: 5. The CDR3 is 16 amino acids. CDR1 is SGHVS, CDR2 FQNEAQ, per germline. Written as DNA, the CDR3 is TGTGCCAGCAGCTTAGGTCGGGACAGGGGGCGTGAGACCCAGTACTTC. Translated: CASSLGRDRGRETQYF.

The gene calls are TRBV6-5 and TRBJ2-1; D remains unclear. The CDR3 totals 15 residues. Germline V gene sequence: CDR1 MNHEY, CDR2 SVGAGI. The V end lost 8 bases, the J end lost 0 bases, and 14 bases lay between the germline ends. The chain's CDR3 is CASGKEGISYNEQFF. CDR3 nucleotide sequence: TGTGCCAGCGGAAAGGAAGGGATCTCCTACAATGAGCAGTTCTTC.

The V gene is TRBV19, the J gene TRBJ1-2; the D gene is possibly TRBD1 (5 bases). Looked up from germline, CDR1 is LNHDA and CDR2 is SQIVND (reference sequence). CDR3 length equals 13 residues. V shed 6 bases and J shed 6 bases, with 14 bases lying between them. In DNA form, the CDR3 reads TGTGCCAGTAGATATGGGGGGACGCATGGCTACACCTTC. It is translated as CASRYGGTHGYTF.

The rearrangement uses TRBV29-1 and TRBJ2-1, with TRBD1 identical over 10 bases. The length of the CDR3 is 14 residues. Trimming at V came to 6 bases and at J to 3 bases, leaving 5 bases not matched to a gene. Germline V gene sequence: CDR1 SQVTM, CDR2 ANQGSEA. The CDR3 region is CSVSGTGVYNEQFF. The CDR3 nucleotides read TGCAGCGTCTCAGGGACAGGGGTCTACAATGAGCAGTTCTTC.

CDR3 nucleotide sequence: TGTGCCAGCAGCCTCCTCGGACTAGCGGGAGACAATGAGCAGTTCTTC. Residues: CASSLLGLAGDNEQFF. V usage is TRBV7-3 and J usage is TRBJ2-1; TRBD2 matches at 13 bases. The CDR3 has 16 amino acids. CDR1 is SGHTA, CDR2 FQGTGA, per germline. Trimming took 5 bases from V and 5 from J; bases not matched to a gene: 6.

The chain couples TRBV7-2 to TRBJ2-7; no clear D gene. This CDR3 has 12 residues. V lost 2 bases, J lost 4 bases, and 6 bases lay in between. CDR1 SGHTA and CDR2 FQGNSA come from the germline V gene. The CDR3 sequence: CASSLSSYEQYF. The CDR3 DNA reads as TGTGCCAGCAGCTTATCGTCATACGAGCAGTACTTC.

The chain is built from TRBV30 and TRBJ1-5; the D is unclear. Trimming left V 1 base short and J 2 bases short, with 3 bases between. The germline CDR1 and CDR2 sequences are GTSNPN and SVGIG (reference sequence). The CDR3 totals 12 residues. The DNA for the CDR3 is TGTGCCTGGAGTGGGGGCAATCAGCCCCAGCATTTT. It encodes CAWSGGNQPQHF.